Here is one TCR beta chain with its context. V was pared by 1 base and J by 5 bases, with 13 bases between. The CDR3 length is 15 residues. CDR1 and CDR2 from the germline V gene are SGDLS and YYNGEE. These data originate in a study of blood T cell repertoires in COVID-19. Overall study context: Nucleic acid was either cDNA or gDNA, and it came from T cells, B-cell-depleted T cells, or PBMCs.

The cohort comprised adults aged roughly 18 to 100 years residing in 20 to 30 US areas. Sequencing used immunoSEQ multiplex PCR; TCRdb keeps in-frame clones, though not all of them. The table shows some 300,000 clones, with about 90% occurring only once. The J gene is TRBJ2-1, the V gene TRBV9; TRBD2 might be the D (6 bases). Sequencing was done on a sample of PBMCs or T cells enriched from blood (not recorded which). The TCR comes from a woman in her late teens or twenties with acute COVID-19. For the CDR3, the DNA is TGTGCCAGCAGCGTATGGCGGGACCCTAACAATGAGCAGTTCTTC. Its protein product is CASSVWRDPNNEQFF.